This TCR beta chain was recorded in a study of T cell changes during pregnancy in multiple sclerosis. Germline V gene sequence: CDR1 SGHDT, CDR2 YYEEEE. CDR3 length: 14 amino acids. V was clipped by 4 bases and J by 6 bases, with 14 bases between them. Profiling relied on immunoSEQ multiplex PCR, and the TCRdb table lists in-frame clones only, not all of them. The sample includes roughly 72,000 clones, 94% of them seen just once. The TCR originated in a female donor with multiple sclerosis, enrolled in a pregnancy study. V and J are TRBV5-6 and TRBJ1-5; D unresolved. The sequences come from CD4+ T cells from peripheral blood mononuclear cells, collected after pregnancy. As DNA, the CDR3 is TGTGCCAGCAGCCCACGAACGGGGAGTCAGCCCCAGCATTTT. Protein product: CASSPRTGSQPQHF.